This T cell receptor (beta chain) came from a study of T-cell memory formation after mild COVID-19. About the study: In these data, TCR clusters were largely donor specific.

Regarding this clonotype: Antigen unknown.

Findings and limits, study-wide: There was a balanced CD4/CD8 profile in clones contracting day 15 to 85, and later expanders leaned CD4+. Pre-infection memory contained some responding clones, which suggested that cross-reactive memory had joined.

5'RACE with constant-segment primers built TCRalpha and TCRbeta cDNA libraries with UMIs. TCRdb re-derived calls from the 5' RACE reads in MiXCR, one entry per CDR3 protein. The sample carries 200,000 to 250,000 distinct CDR3 sequences, over 9% recorded once. The receptor was isolated from a man aged 18 to 30 who had mild COVID-19 (a few samples of this study predate the infection). Cell type and time point are not known. Sequenced input: PBMCs or a T cell subset sorted from them (not recorded which).

The CDR3 is CSAPGSRMQHF. The CDR3 DNA follows: TGCAGTGCTCCTGGGAGCCGGATGCAGCATTTT. The chain recombines TRBV20-1 with TRBJ1-5, with D hard to call. CDR3 size: 11 residues. V dropped 5 bases and J dropped 13 bases, with 15 bases sitting between them. Germline CDR1 reads DFQATT; CDR2 reads SNEGSKA (reference sequence).